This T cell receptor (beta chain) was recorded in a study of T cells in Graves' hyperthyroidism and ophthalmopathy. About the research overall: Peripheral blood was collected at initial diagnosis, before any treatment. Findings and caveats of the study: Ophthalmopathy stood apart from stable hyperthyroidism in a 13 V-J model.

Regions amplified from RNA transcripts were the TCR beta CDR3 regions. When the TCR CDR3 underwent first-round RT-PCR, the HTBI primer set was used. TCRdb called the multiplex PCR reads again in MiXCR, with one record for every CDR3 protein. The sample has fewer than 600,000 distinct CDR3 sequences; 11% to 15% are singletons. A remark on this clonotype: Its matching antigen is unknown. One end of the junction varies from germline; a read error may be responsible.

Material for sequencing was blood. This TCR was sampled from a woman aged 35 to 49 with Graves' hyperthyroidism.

DNA for the CDR3: TGTGCCAGCAGCGCCTACGGAGCCTACAATGAGCGGTTCTTC. Protein: CASSAYGAYNERFF. The chain carries TRBV7-2 and TRBJ2-1; no clear D gene. The V gene's germline CDR1 is SGHTA and CDR2 FQGNSA. The CDR3 runs 14 residues.